Listed below are T cell receptor beta chains from one sample, sequenced in a study of cytomegalovirus exposure and HLA in healthy donors. The assay was immunoSEQ multiplex PCR, and TCRdb's table has in-frame clones only and misses some. The data show about 200,000 clones, 80% to 85% seen once. What was sequenced was PBMCs. The source is a woman in her thirties or forties in good health and CMV-seronegative. Each CDR3 is given with its conserved first and last residue. The D gene is left open where the match is weak. Size values are once, few and many counts, or a class for expanded clones, and some rows have none.

TRBV30	-	TRBD2	17	TRBJ2-4	TGTGCCTGGAAAGGGACTAGCGGGAGTCCTTCCAAAAACATTCAGTACTTC	CAWKGTSGSPSKNIQYF
TRBV7-9	-	TRBD2	14	TRBJ2-7	TGTTCCAGTTCGGGAGGGGGGATTGGGGTCGAGCAGTACTTC	CSSSGGGIGVEQYF
TRBV6-4	-	-	11	TRBJ2-7	TGTGCCAGCAGTGACTCTCCCCGCGAGTTCTTC	CASSDSPREFF
TRBV4-2	-	TRBD2	19	TRBJ2-7	TGTGCCAGCAGCCAAGAAGGAGGGTCGAGCTTAGCGGGAGAATACGAGCAGTACTTC	CASSQEGGSSLAGEYEQYF
TRBV28	-	TRBD1	13	TRBJ2-5	TGTGGGGTAGACAGGGGGCGAGTAGAGACCCAGTACTTC	CGVDRGRVETQYF
TRBV7-3	-	-	15	TRBJ2-1	TGTGCCAGCAGCTCCGGAGGGCAGATCTACAATGAGCAGTTCTTC	CASSSGGQIYNEQFF
TRBV21-1	once	-	15	TRBJ1-1	TGTGCCAGCCGAACAGGGGGCGCTTCGAACACTGAAGCTTTCTTT	CASRTGGASNTEAFF
TRBV6-5	once	TRBD2	15	TRBJ2-1	TGTGCCAGCAGTCCACTAGCGGGAGTTAGGAATGAGCAGTTCTTC	CASSPLAGVRNEQFF
TRBV11-2	once	-	17	TRBJ2-5	TGTGCCAGCAGCTTAGGCTTCAAAAGGGGGTCGACGGAGACCCAGTACTTC	CASSLGFKRGSTETQYF
TRBV19	few	-	13	TRBJ1-3	TGTGCCACCGGACAGCAGATTGGAAACACCATATATTTT	CATGQQIGNTIYF
TRBV28	-	-	12	TRBJ1-5	TGTGCCAGCAGCTCAGGGCAACAGCCCCAGCATTTT	CASSSGQQPQHF
TRBV19	-	TRBD2	15	TRBJ2-7	TGTGCCAGTAGTATAGACGGACTAGCGGAGAACGAGCAGTACTTC	CASSIDGLAENEQYF